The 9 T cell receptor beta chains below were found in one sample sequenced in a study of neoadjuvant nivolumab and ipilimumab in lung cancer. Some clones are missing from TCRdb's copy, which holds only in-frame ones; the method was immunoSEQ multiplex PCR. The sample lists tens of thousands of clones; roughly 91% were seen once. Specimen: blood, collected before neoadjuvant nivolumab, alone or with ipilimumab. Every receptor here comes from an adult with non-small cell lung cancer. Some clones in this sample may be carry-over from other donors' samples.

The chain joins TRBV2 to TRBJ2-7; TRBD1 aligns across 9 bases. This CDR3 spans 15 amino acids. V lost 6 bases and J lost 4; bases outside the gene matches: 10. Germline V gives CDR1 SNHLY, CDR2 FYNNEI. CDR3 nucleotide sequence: TGTGCCAGCAGCGCAACAGGGGGCATAAGGTACGAGCAGTACTTC. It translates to CASSATGGIRYEQYF.

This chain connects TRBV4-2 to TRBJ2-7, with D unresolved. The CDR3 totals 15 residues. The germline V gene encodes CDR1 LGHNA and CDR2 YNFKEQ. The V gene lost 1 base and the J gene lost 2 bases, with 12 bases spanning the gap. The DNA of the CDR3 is TGTGCCAGCAGCCAAGCGTGGGAAGTTACCTACGAGCAGTACTTC. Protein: CASSQAWEVTYEQYF.

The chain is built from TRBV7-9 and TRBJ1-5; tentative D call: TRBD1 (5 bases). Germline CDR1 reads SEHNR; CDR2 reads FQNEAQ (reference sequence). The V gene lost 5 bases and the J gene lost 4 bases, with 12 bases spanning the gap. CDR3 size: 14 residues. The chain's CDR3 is CASSPWTPNQPQHF. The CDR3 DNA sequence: TGTGCCAGCAGCCCATGGACACCTAATCAGCCCCAGCATTTT. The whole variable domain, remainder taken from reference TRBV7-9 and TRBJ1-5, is DTGVSQNPRHKITKRGQNVTFRCDPISEHNRLYWYRQTLGQGPEFLTYFQNEAQLEKSRLLSDRFSAERPKGSFSTLEIQRTEQGDSAMYLCASSPWTPNQPQHFGDGTRLSIL.

CDR3 sequence: CASSPNLGYTEAFF. The CDR3 DNA reads as TGTGCCAGCAGCCCTAACCTCGGATACACTGAAGCTTTCTTT. The chain recombines TRBV7-2 with TRBJ1-1; D uncertain. This CDR3 has 14 residues. The germline V and J ends were trimmed by 5 bases and 3 bases, with 13 bases remaining between them. CDR1 and CDR2 (germline): SGHTA, FQGNSA.

The CDR3: CASSQPGGASYGYTF. The CDR3 DNA reads TGTGCCAGCAGTCAACCAGGGGGCGCGAGCTATGGCTACACCTTC. The chain uses TRBV6-6 and TRBJ1-2; TRBD1 agrees at 8 bases. The CDR3 has 15 amino acids. J gave up 4 bases and V 5 bases, and 9 bases lay outside the gene matches. The germline CDR1 and CDR2 sequences are MNHNY and SVGAGI (reference sequence).

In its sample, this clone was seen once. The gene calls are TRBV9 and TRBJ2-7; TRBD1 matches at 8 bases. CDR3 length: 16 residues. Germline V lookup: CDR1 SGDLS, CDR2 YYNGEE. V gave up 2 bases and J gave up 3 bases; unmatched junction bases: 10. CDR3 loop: CASSVIQGVQIYEQYF. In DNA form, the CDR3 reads TGTGCCAGCAGCGTGATACAGGGGGTGCAGATCTACGAGCAGTACTTC.

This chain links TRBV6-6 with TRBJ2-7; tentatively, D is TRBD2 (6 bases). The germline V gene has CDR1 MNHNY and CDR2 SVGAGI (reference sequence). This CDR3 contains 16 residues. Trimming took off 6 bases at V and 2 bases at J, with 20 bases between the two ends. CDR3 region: CASSPLRLGGAYEQYF. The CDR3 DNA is TGTGCCAGCAGCCCTCTTCGACTCGGGGGAGCCTACGAGCAGTACTTC.

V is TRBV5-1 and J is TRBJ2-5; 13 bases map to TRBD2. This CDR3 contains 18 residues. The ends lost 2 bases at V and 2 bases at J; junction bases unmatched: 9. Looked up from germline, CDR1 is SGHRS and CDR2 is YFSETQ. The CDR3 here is CASSFGLAGVTEQETQYF. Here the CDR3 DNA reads TGCGCCAGCAGCTTTGGACTAGCGGGAGTGACGGAGCAAGAGACCCAGTACTTC.

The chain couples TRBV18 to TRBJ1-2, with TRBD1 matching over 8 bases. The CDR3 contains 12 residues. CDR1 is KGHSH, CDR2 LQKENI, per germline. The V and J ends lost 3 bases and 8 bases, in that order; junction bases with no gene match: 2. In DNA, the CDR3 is TGTGCCAGCTCACCTGGACAGGGAGGCTACACCTTC. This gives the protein CASSPGQGGYTF.